These T cell receptor beta chains were read from a single sample in a study of T cell changes during pregnancy in multiple sclerosis. The data were produced by immunoSEQ multiplex PCR, yet TCRdb's version contains in-frame clones alone and is incomplete. The sample lists just under 85,000 clones, roughly 90% occurring once. The sequenced sample was peripheral blood, obtained in the first trimester of pregnancy. These receptors originate from a female donor with multiple sclerosis, enrolled in a pregnancy study. Each CDR3 is given with its conserved first and last residue. Each record gives: D gene, V gene, J gene, clone size, CDR3 DNA, CDR3 protein. The D gene is left open where the match is weak. For some rows the clone size is stated as once, few or many, or as a class when expanded; others skip it.

-	TRBV7-6	TRBJ1-4	-	TGTGCCAGCAGCTTAGGGATTGACCCGATGTCGGGGGAAAAACTGTTTTTT	CASSLGIDPMSGEKLFF
-	TRBV30	TRBJ1-3	-	TGTGCCTGGAGTCTTAGCTCTGGAAACACCATATATTTT	CAWSLSSGNTIYF
-	TRBV30	TRBJ1-5	-	TGTGCCTGGAGTAAATGGACAGACAGCAATCAGCCCCAGCATTTT	CAWSKWTDSNQPQHF
-	TRBV27	TRBJ1-1	-	TGTGCCAGCAGGGGCAGTGGGGACACCCGCGCAGCTTTCTTT	CASRGSGDTRAAFF
TRBD1	TRBV5-6	TRBJ2-1	-	TGTGCCAGCAGCTTTCCCAGGGGGCTCAATGAGCAGTTCTTC	CASSFPRGLNEQFF
-	TRBV30	TRBJ2-3	-	TGTGCCTGGAGTGTACCCCGATTAGGGGTTAGCACAGATACGCAGTATTTT	CAWSVPRLGVSTDTQYF
-	TRBV9	TRBJ1-6	-	TGTGCCAGCAGCGTTGGGACAACAAATAATTCACCCCTCCACTTT	CASSVGTTNNSPLHF
-	TRBV28	TRBJ1-2	-	TGTGCCAGCAGTTTATCCCGCAGGGTGTGGGGCTACACCTTC	CASSLSRRVWGYTF
TRBD2	TRBV6-5	TRBJ2-4	-	TGTGCCAGCAGTTCCGTTAGCGGGAGGGGAAACATTCAGTACTTC	CASSSVSGRGNIQYF
TRBD2	TRBV27	TRBJ2-7	-	TGTGCCAGCAGTTTAGAGCCCCGCGGGGGCTACGAGCAGTACTTC	CASSLEPRGGYEQYF
TRBD1	TRBV11-3	TRBJ2-5	-	TGTGCCAGCAGCCCGGACAGGGGGAAGGAGACCCAGTACTTC	CASSPDRGKETQYF
-	TRBV15	TRBJ2-1	-	TGTGCCACCAGCAGAGCCGACAATGAGCAGTTCTTC	CATSRADNEQFF
TRBD2	TRBV7-9	TRBJ2-1	-	TGTGCCAGCACCCCCTTTAGCGCTGCGGGAGGGCCTGAGCAGTTCTTC	CASTPFSAAGGPEQFF
TRBD2	TRBV7-9	TRBJ2-2	-	TGTGCCAGCAGACCTGCGGGGGTGGCGGCGAACACCGGGGAGCTGTTTTTT	CASRPAGVAANTGELFF
TRBD1	TRBV18	TRBJ2-7	-	TGTGCCAGCTCAATTCGGGACAGGGGTGTCAACGAGCAGTACTTC	CASSIRDRGVNEQYF
-	TRBV7-9	TRBJ2-7	-	TGTGCCATCGTGGGGGCCGACCACTACGAGCAGTACTTC	CAIVGADHYEQYF
TRBD1	TRBV29-1	TRBJ1-2	-	TGCAGCGTGGGGGGGACAGGGGATGGCTACACCTTC	CSVGGTGDGYTF
TRBD2	TRBV15	TRBJ2-3	-	TGTGCCACCAGCACTAAAGCGGGGGGCACAGATACGCAGTATTTT	CATSTKAGGTDTQYF
-	TRBV6-6	TRBJ1-6	-	TGTGCCAGCGGGGCAGGGAAGGGCTCACCCCTCCACTTT	CASGAGKGSPLHF
TRBD1	TRBV7-8	TRBJ1-1	once	TGTGCCAGCAGCTCGGACAGGGCGGGCGAAGCTTTCTTT	CASSSDRAGEAFF
TRBD1	TRBV15	TRBJ1-6	-	TGTGCCACCAGCAGGGAACAGGGGGATAATAATTCACCCCTCCACTTT	CATSREQGDNNSPLHF
-	TRBV6-1	TRBJ2-7	-	TGTGCCAGCAGTGAAAGACGGGGTCGCCTTTACGAGCAGTACTTC	CASSERRGRLYEQYF
-	TRBV9	TRBJ2-1	-	TGTGCCAGCGCAGGGGGTAGCGGCTACAATGAGCAGTTCTTC	CASAGGSGYNEQFF
TRBD1	TRBV18	TRBJ1-2	-	TGTGCCAGCTCCCCCAACCTACAGGGGAGCTATGGCTACACCTTC	CASSPNLQGSYGYTF
TRBD1	TRBV6-1	TRBJ1-2	once	TGTGCCAGCAGTGTGACAGGGGGCATCTATGGCTACACCTTC	CASSVTGGIYGYTF
TRBD2	TRBV5-1	TRBJ2-7	once	TGCGCCAGCAGCTTAACGGGACTATCCTACGAGCAGTACTTC	CASSLTGLSYEQYF
TRBD2	TRBV29-1	TRBJ2-3	few	TGCAGCGTTGAAGACCGGACTAGCCTCAACACAGATACGCAGTATTTT	CSVEDRTSLNTDTQYF